This T cell receptor (beta chain) was captured by sequencing in a study of blood T cell repertoires in COVID-19. Across the study: Italy, Spain and the United States were the sources of the convalescent and acute COVID-19 samples. Nucleic acid was either cDNA or gDNA, and it came from T cells, B-cell-depleted T cells, or PBMCs.

As to this clone: Other nucleotide sequences in the sample specify the same CDR3.

Trimming cost V 5 bases and J 2 bases; bases outside gene matches: 3. The CDR3 loop spans 13 amino acids. The germline V gene encodes CDR1 SGHAT and CDR2 FQNNGV. In the authors' workflow: Counts of nucleated cells, estimated from reference gene primer amplification, were obtained. Sequenced by immunoSEQ multiplex PCR; TCRdb stores in-frame clones only, minus some. Clone size and V and J calls were adopted from that table, with D and trimming inferred from the DNA. In the table there are under 300,000 clones, around 86% of which are singletons. The V gene is TRBV11-2, the J gene TRBJ2-7; 7 nucleotides align to TRBD1. The specimen sequenced was peripheral blood. The origin of this receptor is a middle-aged woman who had recovered from COVID-19. The chain's CDR3 is CASSLDRAYEQYF. As DNA, the CDR3 is TGTGCCAGCAGCCTCGACAGGGCCTACGAGCAGTACTTC.